Below are 27 T cell receptor beta chains sequenced from a single sample in a study of T cells in Graves' hyperthyroidism and ophthalmopathy. The source material, RNA transcripts, was used to amplify TCR beta CDR3 regions. The HTBI primer set was used in a first-round RT-PCR of the TCR CDR3. TCRdb processed the multiplex PCR reads anew with MiXCR; each CDR3 protein has one entry. The sample shows under 350,000 distinct CDR3 sequences, 20% to 25% of them seen only once. Sequencing was carried out using blood. The receptors stem from a man aged 35-49 years with Graves' hyperthyroidism that later progressed to Graves' ophthalmopathy.

In its sample, this clonotype was seen a few times. J is TRBJ2-7 and V is TRBV7-3, with TRBD1 matching 7 bases. There are 16 residues in the CDR3. Germline CDR1 and CDR2: SGHTA and FQGTGA. The V and J ends lost 1 base and 7 bases, in that order; junction bases with no gene match: 13. The CDR3 loop reads CASSLSAAEKGAEQYF. CDR3 DNA: TGTGCCAGCAGCTTAAGTGCAGCGGAGAAGGGGGCAGAGCAGTACTTC.

Many counts were recorded for this clonotype. The rearrangement links TRBV5-1 to TRBJ1-2; tentatively, D is TRBD1 (6 bases). CDR1 and CDR2 from the germline V gene are SGHRS and YFSETQ. The length of the CDR3 is 18 residues. Trimming removed 4 bases from V and 0 bases from J, with 22 bases in between. CDR3 residues: CASSPHGTISEANYGYTF. The CDR3 DNA reads TGCGCCAGCAGCCCACACGGGACAATCTCGGAAGCTAACTATGGCTACACCTTC.

This clonotype was recorded at least ten times. This chain uses TRBV9 with TRBJ1-1; D is ambiguous. V was trimmed by 0 bases and J by 6 bases, leaving 12 bases between them. From germline, CDR1 is SGDLS and CDR2 YYNGEE. The CDR3 has 14 residues. This chain's CDR3 is CASSVGAGGAEAFF. The CDR3 nucleotides read TGTGCCAGCAGCGTAGGGGCAGGTGGAGCTGAAGCTTTCTTT.

In regard to this clonotype: A much larger clonotype is one base distant, so this may be a read error. The chain uses TRBV4-2 and TRBJ2-7; possibly TRBD1 or TRBD2 for D (5 bases each). V lost 4 bases and J 5 bases, leaving 15 bases between the germline ends. Germline V lookup: CDR1 LGHNA, CDR2 YNFKEQ. The CDR3 length is 14 residues. The CDR3 region is CASSRVPGADEQYF. In DNA, the CDR3 is TGTGCCAGCAGCCGCGTACCCGGGGCCGACGAGCAGTACTTC.

This clonotype came up many times. J is TRBJ1-5 and V is TRBV30; D call uncertain. The V end was cut by 7 bases, the J end by 6 bases, with 16 bases between. The CDR3 totals 13 residues. Germline CDR1 GTSNPN, CDR2 SVGIG (reference sequence). CDR3 sequence: CALGTTALQPQHF. The DNA for the CDR3 is TGTGCCTTGGGAACGACTGCTCTTCAGCCCCAGCATTTT.

This clonotype has ten or more counts. Being one base from a much bigger clone, this may be a read error. The chain uses TRBV20-1 and TRBJ1-1, with 11 bases aligning to TRBD1. This CDR3 region has 15 residues. The germline V gene encodes CDR1 DFQATT and CDR2 SNEGSKA (reference sequence). After removal of 6 bases from V and 4 bases from J, the junction contained 10 bases not matched to a gene. The CDR3 spells CSAPRTGGVSTEAFF. The CDR3 region has the DNA TGCAGTGCGCCCAGGACAGGGGGCGTGAGCACTGAAGCTTTCTTT.

This clonotype was detected ten times or more. The chain employs TRBV12-3 or TRBV12-4 and TRBJ1-5, with D maybe TRBD1 (6 bases). Between the trimmed V and J ends, which lost 4 bases and 4 bases, there was a span of 11 bases. This CDR3 spans 14 amino acids. The CDR3 sequence is CASSSGGGNQPQHF. The CDR3 nucleotides are TGTGCCAGCAGTTCTGGGGGCGGGAATCAGCCCCAGCATTTT.

V gene TRBV29-1 combines with J gene TRBJ2-7; D not resolved. Trimming left V 3 bases short and J 2 bases short, with 17 bases between. Germline values: CDR1 SQVTM, CDR2 ANQGSEA. The CDR3 contains 15 residues. The CDR3 reads CSVDVFVGKAYEQYF. Written as DNA, the CDR3 is TGCAGCGTTGATGTTTTTGTAGGGAAGGCCTACGAGCAGTACTTC.

Written as DNA, the CDR3 is TGTGCCAGCACCAAAGTTTATGGGGGCCTAGGACAAGAGACCCAGTACTTC. It codes for CASTKVYGGLGQETQYF. V usage is TRBV6-1 and J usage is TRBJ2-5; possibly TRBD1 for D (6 bases). Per the germline V gene, CDR1 is MNHNS and CDR2 is SASEGT. With 7 bases removed from V and 2 bases from J, the gap between germline ends came to 23 bases. There are 17 residues in the CDR3.

This clonotype was seen repeatedly, ten times or more. The missing conserved phenylalanine or tryptophan at the end of this CDR3 makes a read error likely. The rearrangement uses TRBV7-9 and TRBJ1-1, with D possibly being TRBD1 (6 bases). Germline V CDR1 and CDR2: SEHNR, FQNEAQ (reference sequence). There are 11 residues in the CDR3. V was shortened by 8 bases and J by 5 bases, with 9 bases between the two germline ends. CDR3 loop: CASPRGTEAFS. The CDR3 DNA reads as TGTGCCAGCCCCAGGGGAACTGAAGCTTTCTCT.

This clonotype was observed many times. The genes are TRBV14 and TRBJ2-1, with a possible D match to TRBD2 (6 bases). Trimming removed 5 bases from V and 4 bases from J, with 24 bases in between. The CDR3 totals 18 residues. The germline V gene encodes CDR1 SGHDN and CDR2 FVKESK. The CDR3: CASSRKGAGGKIYNEQFF. The CDR3 region has the DNA TGTGCCAGCAGCAGAAAGGGTGCTGGCGGGAAGATATACAATGAGCAGTTCTTC.

This clonotype has at least ten counts. The chain links TRBV20-1 to TRBJ2-5; D remains unclear. The CDR3 is 12 residues long. V was clipped by 0 bases and J by 5 bases, with 7 bases between them. CDR1 and CDR2 (germline): DFQATT, SNEGSKA (reference sequence). The CDR3 region is CSARDQIETQYF. The CDR3 coding sequence is TGCAGTGCTAGAGATCAAATCGAGACCCAGTACTTC.

This clonotype came up many times. The chain recombines TRBV29-1 with TRBJ2-7; 11 bases match TRBD2. V trimming: 7 bases; J trimming: 5 bases; junction bases outside the gene matches: 16. The germline V gene encodes CDR1 SQVTM and CDR2 ANQGSEA. CDR3 length: 16 amino acids. The CDR3: CSAMSVAGGPRDEQYF. CDR3 sequence (DNA): TGCAGCGCGATGTCGGTAGCGGGAGGGCCTCGGGACGAGCAGTACTTC.

In this sample, this clonotype turned up many times. The chain recombines TRBV10-3 with TRBJ2-7, with a tentative D call TRBD2 (6 bases). Trimming pared 6 bases from V and 1 base from J, leaving 16 bases between. The CDR3 runs 15 residues. Germline V gene lookup returns CDR1 ENHRY and CDR2 SYGVKD. The chain's CDR3 is CAIRDQAGPSYEQYF. CDR3 nucleotide sequence: TGTGCCATCAGGGATCAGGCGGGGCCTTCCTACGAGCAGTACTTC.

This clonotype showed up many times. The chain carries TRBV9 and TRBJ2-2; 10 nucleotides match TRBD2. J gave up 1 base and V 4 bases, and 4 bases lay outside the gene matches. Germline loops: CDR1 SGDLS, CDR2 YYNGEE. This CDR3 is 16 amino acids long. CDR3 region: CASSPRTSGNTGELFF. DNA of the CDR3: TGTGCCAGCAGCCCCCGGACTAGCGGGAACACCGGGGAGCTGTTTTTT.

Ten or more counts support this clonotype. The rearrangement uses TRBV19 and TRBJ1-2; D uncertain. Germline CDR1 reads LNHDA; CDR2 reads SQIVND (reference sequence). Trimming pared 1 base from V and 7 bases from J, leaving 4 bases between. The CDR3 extends over 11 amino acids. The CDR3 nucleotides are TGTGCCAGTAGTATAGTAGGTGGCTACACCTTC. Amino acid sequence: CASSIVGGYTF.

Ten or more counts support this clonotype. V gene TRBV12-3 or TRBV12-4 combines with J gene TRBJ1-5; the D is unclear. The CDR3 has 15 residues. The germline V and J ends were trimmed by 2 bases and 3 bases, with 11 bases remaining between them. The CDR3 region has the DNA TGTGCCAGCAGTTTATCGATAGAGTCCAATCAGCCCCAGCATTTT. As protein: CASSLSIESNQPQHF.

The chain is built from TRBV20-1 and TRBJ2-5; 8 bases match TRBD1. Germline V gene lookup returns CDR1 DFQATT and CDR2 SNEGSKA (reference sequence). This CDR3 region has 17 residues. The V gene end was trimmed by 0 bases and the J gene end by 4 bases; junction bases not matched to a gene: 13. The CDR3 protein is CSARDPGGQGEAETQYF. The CDR3 nucleotides are TGCAGTGCTAGAGATCCGGGCGGACAGGGAGAAGCAGAGACCCAGTACTTC.

Ten or more counts support this clonotype. The V gene is TRBV5-1, the J gene TRBJ2-7; D call uncertain. The CDR3 totals 14 residues. V gave up 3 bases and J gave up 5 bases, with 15 bases separating them. Germline V gene data show CDR1 as SGHRS and CDR2 as YFSETQ. The CDR3 protein is CASSYNAPWNEQYF. CDR3 nucleotide sequence: TGCGCCAGCAGCTACAATGCGCCCTGGAACGAGCAGTACTTC.

This clonotype has a handful of counts. This rearrangement joins TRBV7-2 to TRBJ1-5; D remains ambiguous. The CDR3 sequence is 14 residues long. Germline CDR1 reads SGHTA; CDR2 reads FQGNSA. V gave up 5 bases and J gave up 0 bases, with 8 bases separating them. CDR3 nucleotides: TGTGCCAGCAGCCCGAGGAGTAGCAATCAGCCCCAGCATTTT. It encodes CASSPRSSNQPQHF.

This clonotype has a count of ten or more. The V and J genes are TRBV7-8 and TRBJ1-5; D is perhaps TRBD1 (6 bases). V lost 5 bases and J 6 bases, leaving 17 bases between the germline ends. Germline V gene sequence: CDR1 SGHVS, CDR2 FQNEAQ. The length of the CDR3 is 15 residues. The CDR3 region is CASSTLRGSGQPQHF. The CDR3 nucleotides are TGTGCCAGCAGCACCCTAAGGGGGTCGGGTCAGCCCCAGCATTTT.

CDR3 region: CSASGDRVKETQYF. The CDR3 region has the DNA TGCAGTGCTAGCGGGGACAGGGTCAAAGAGACCCAGTACTTC. The chain carries TRBV20-1 and TRBJ2-5, with 9 bases fitting TRBD1. The CDR3 extends over 14 amino acids. CDR1 and CDR2 from the germline V gene are DFQATT and SNEGSKA (reference sequence). The trim removed 3 bases at V and 3 bases at J, leaving 5 bases unmatched.

This chain joins TRBV20-1 and TRBJ1-1; maybe TRBD1 (6 bases). From germline, CDR1 is DFQATT and CDR2 SNEGSKA (reference sequence). CDR3 length: 14 residues. Trimming took 2 bases from V and 3 from J, leaving 13 bases between them. The CDR3 spells CSARKQGPYTEAFF. The CDR3 nucleotides read TGCAGTGCTAGAAAACAGGGACCCTACACTGAAGCTTTCTTT.

This clonotype was seen at least ten times. This chain uses TRBV19 with TRBJ1-5; 8 bases map to TRBD1. This CDR3 has 14 residues. Losses at the gene ends were 2 bases for V and 5 bases for J; bases not matched to a gene: 2. Germline CDR1 reads LNHDA; CDR2 reads SQIVND (reference sequence). The CDR3 loop is CASSIQGADQPQHF. CDR3 DNA sequence: TGTGCCAGTAGTATACAGGGGGCTGATCAGCCCCAGCATTTT.

There are many counts of this clonotype. V and J are TRBV12-3 or TRBV12-4 and TRBJ2-7; the match to TRBD2 covers 8 bases. The CDR3 covers 14 residues. V dropped 6 bases and J dropped 4; count of bases not matched to a gene: 8. The CDR3 here is CASSKVAGLYEQYF. The CDR3 bases are TGTGCCAGCAGCAAAGTAGCGGGACTGTACGAGCAGTACTTC.

Relative to its sample, this clonotype is medium-sized (0.01 to 0.1%). V and J are TRBV12-5 and TRBJ1-1, with a weak D call TRBD1 (5 bases). V was cut by 6 bases and J by 0 bases, with 8 bases left in between. The CDR3 has 13 amino acids. In germline, CDR1 is LGHNT, CDR2 FRNRAP. This CDR3 is CASGQQVNTEAFF. The CDR3 DNA reads as TGTGCTAGTGGACAACAGGTGAACACTGAAGCTTTCTTT. Variable domain in full (rest from reference TRBV12-5 and TRBJ1-1): DARVTQTPRHKVTEMGQEVTMRCQPILGHNTVFWYRQTMMQGLELLAYFRNRAPLDDSGMPKDRFSAEMPDATLATLKIQPSEPRDSAVYFCASGQQVNTEAFFGQGTRLTVV.

This clonotype showed up just a few times. The CDR3 nucleotides read TGTGCCAGCTCGTCACAGGGGGCCGACCAGCCCCAGCATTTT. It specifies CASSSQGADQPQHF. The chain is built from TRBV18 and TRBJ1-5; 9 nucleotides agree with TRBD1. The CDR3 contains 14 residues. The junction had 7 bases not matched to a gene; V was cut back by 6 bases and J by 7 bases. In germline, CDR1 is KGHSH, CDR2 LQKENI.